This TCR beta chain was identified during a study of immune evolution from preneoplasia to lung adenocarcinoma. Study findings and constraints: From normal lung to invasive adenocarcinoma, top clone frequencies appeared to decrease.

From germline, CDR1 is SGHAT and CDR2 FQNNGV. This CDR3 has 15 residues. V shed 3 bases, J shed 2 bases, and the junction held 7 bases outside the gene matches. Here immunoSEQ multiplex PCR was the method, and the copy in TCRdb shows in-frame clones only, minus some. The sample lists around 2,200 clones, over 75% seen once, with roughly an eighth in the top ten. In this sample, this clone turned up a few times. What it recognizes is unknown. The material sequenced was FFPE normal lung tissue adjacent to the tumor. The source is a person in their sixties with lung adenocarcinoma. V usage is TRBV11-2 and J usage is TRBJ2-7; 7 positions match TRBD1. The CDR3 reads CASSFFETGTYEQYF. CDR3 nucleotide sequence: TGTGCCAGCAGCTTTTTCGAGACAGGGACCTACGAGCAGTACTTC.